The clone carrying this T cell receptor beta chain showed up just a few times. What it binds is not known. V dropped 10 bases and J dropped 0 bases, with 8 bases sitting between them. CDR1 ENHRY and CDR2 SYGVKD come from the germline V gene. The CDR3 covers 12 residues. Alongside a J-beta primer mix, a sample-barcoded 5' primer served in a second PCR lasting about 7 to 12 cycles. MiXCR, run by TCRdb on the 5' RACE reads, gives a single entry per CDR3 protein. The table has about 570,000 distinct CDR3 sequences, about 25% seen once. Whenever a sample was processed, at least 6.5 million PBMCs were isolated. RNA extraction gave at least 5 micrograms of total RNA per sample. These data come from a study of blood T cells in healthy people across ages. Findings and caveats of the study: Strongly correlated with naive T cell percentage was TCR beta diversity. Any changes in expanded clonotypes were possibly confounded, as donor CMV status remained unknown.

V and J are TRBV10-3 and TRBJ2-3; the D gene is possibly TRBD1 (6 bases). This sequence was found in a woman aged 70-85 years in good health. The sample consisted of blood. CDR3 residues: CATTGSTDTQYF. The CDR3 coding sequence is TGTGCCACAACAGGGAGCACAGATACGCAGTATTTT.